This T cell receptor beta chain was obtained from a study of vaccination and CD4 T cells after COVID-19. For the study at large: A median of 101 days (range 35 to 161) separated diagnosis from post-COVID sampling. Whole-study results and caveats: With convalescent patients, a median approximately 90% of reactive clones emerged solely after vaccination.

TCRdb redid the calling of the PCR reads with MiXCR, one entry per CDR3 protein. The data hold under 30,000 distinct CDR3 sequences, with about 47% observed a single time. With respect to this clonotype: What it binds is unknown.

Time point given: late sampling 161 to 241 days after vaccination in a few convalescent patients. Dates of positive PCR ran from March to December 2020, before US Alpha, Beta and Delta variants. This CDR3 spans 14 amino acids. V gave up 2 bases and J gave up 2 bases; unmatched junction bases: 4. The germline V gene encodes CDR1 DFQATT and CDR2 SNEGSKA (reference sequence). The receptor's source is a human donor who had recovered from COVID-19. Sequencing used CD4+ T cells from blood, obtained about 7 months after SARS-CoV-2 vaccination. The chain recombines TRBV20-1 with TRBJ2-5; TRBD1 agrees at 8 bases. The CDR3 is CSARRQGMQETQYF. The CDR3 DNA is TGCAGTGCTAGAAGACAGGGGATGCAAGAGACCCAGTACTTC.